The present entry profiles one T cell receptor beta chain with its context. Germline V lookup: CDR1 SGHAT, CDR2 FQNNGV. Trimming removed 1 base at V and 1 base at J, with 10 bases between. The CDR3 has 15 amino acids. This sample is part of a study of T cell responses to AZD1222 COVID-19 vaccine. Profiled with immunoSEQ multiplex PCR; TCRdb holds only in-frame clones, not every one. The data show some 160,000 clones, over 85% seen once. The chain employs TRBV11-2 and TRBJ1-2; D gene unclear. The TCR comes from an adult in good health. The input for sequencing was peripheral blood, taken on day 0 of AZD1222 vaccination. In nucleotides, the CDR3 is TGTGCCAGCAGCTTAGGGACGGCTCTTAACTATGGCTACACCTTC. This codes for CASSLGTALNYGYTF.